Here is one T cell receptor beta chain with its context. This sample is drawn from a study of blood T cell repertoires in COVID-19. The germline V gene encodes CDR1 MDHEN and CDR2 SYDVKM. Unmatched junction bases numbered 12, after V lost 9 bases and J lost 5 bases. CDR3 size: 14 residues. Data came from immunoSEQ multiplex PCR; TCRdb stores just in-frame clones and leaves some out. The sample lists about 180,000 clones; 86% were seen once. The V call is TRBV28, the J call TRBJ1-2; 7 nucleotides agree with TRBD1. Sequenced sample: peripheral blood. The sequence was collected from a woman aged 25 to 39 with active or convalescent COVID-19. Here the CDR3 DNA reads TGTGCCAGTCAAGACAGGGTACGAAGGTATGGCTACACCTTC. Translation: CASQDRVRRYGYTF.